This is a list of T cell receptor beta chains from one sample in a study of blood T cell repertoires in COVID-19. The method was immunoSEQ multiplex PCR; TCRdb's version includes in-frame clones alone and lacks a portion of them. The table includes tens of thousands of clones, 80% detected once. The sample consisted of peripheral blood. Receptors were obtained from a woman in her 70s with acute or convalescent COVID-19. CDR3s include the opening cysteine and the closing phenylalanine or tryptophan. D genes are given only for firm matches. Clone size is shown for a subset of rows, as once, few, many or a class of expanded clone.

V: TRBV3-1/TRBV3-2
D: -
J: TRBJ1-2
size: -
DNA: TGTGCCAGCAGCCCCACGGCCTTGGGGGCTAGAACTAACTATGGCTACACCTTC
CDR3: CASSPTALGARTNYGYTF

V: TRBV5-1
D: -
J: TRBJ2-3
size: -
DNA: TGCGCCAAGGGACTTCCCCTGGGGGCGCAGTATTTT
CDR3: CAKGLPLGAQYF

V: TRBV9
D: -
J: TRBJ1-3
size: -
DNA: TGTGCCAGCAGCGTAGAGGGGGGGCCTGGAAACACCATATATTTT
CDR3: CASSVEGGPGNTIYF

V: TRBV7-8
D: -
J: TRBJ1-3
size: once
DNA: TGTGCCAGCAGCTTAACTCGGGGCTCTGGAAACACCATATATTTT
CDR3: CASSLTRGSGNTIYF

V: TRBV5-5
D: -
J: TRBJ1-5
size: -
DNA: TGTGCCAGCAGCTTGGAACCCGCCAGTCAGCCCCAGCATTTT
CDR3: CASSLEPASQPQHF

V: TRBV20-1
D: -
J: TRBJ1-2
size: -
DNA: TGCAGTGCTAGTCGACAGGTAGTTGATGGCTACACCTTC
CDR3: CSASRQVVDGYTF

V: TRBV7-8
D: -
J: TRBJ1-2
size: few
DNA: TGTGCCAGCAGCTTAACTGGGGGGGCGGGAGGCTACACCTTC
CDR3: CASSLTGGAGGYTF

V: TRBV18
D: -
J: TRBJ2-5
size: -
DNA: TGTGCCAGCTCACTGCGGCAGGGCAGAGAGACCCAGTACTTC
CDR3: CASSLRQGRETQYF

V: TRBV19
D: -
J: TRBJ2-7
size: -
DNA: TGTGCCAGTAGTATAGGGGGCGGAGACGAGCAGTACTTC
CDR3: CASSIGGGDEQYF

V: TRBV7-2
D: -
J: TRBJ1-2
size: few
DNA: TGTGCCAGCAGCTTAGACGGGGGGCGTTCGGACGGTGGCTACACCTTC
CDR3: CASSLDGGRSDGGYTF

V: TRBV3-1/TRBV3-2
D: -
J: TRBJ2-1
size: -
DNA: TGTGCCAGCAGCTCGGCCCGGGACTCTCTCTACAATGAGCAGTTCTTC
CDR3: CASSSARDSLYNEQFF

V: TRBV27
D: TRBD2
J: TRBJ2-1
size: -
DNA: TGTGCCAGCAGTTTATTTCTAGCGGACTACAATGAGCAGTTCTTC
CDR3: CASSLFLADYNEQFF

V: TRBV13
D: TRBD2
J: TRBJ2-1
size: -
DNA: TGTGCCAGCAGCCTACGGACTAGCGGGGGAGCCTACAATGAGCAGTTCTTC
CDR3: CASSLRTSGGAYNEQFF

V: TRBV19
D: TRBD2
J: TRBJ2-7
size: -
DNA: TGTGCCAGTAGTATGTCCCTAGCGGCCCACGAGCAGTACTTC
CDR3: CASSMSLAAHEQYF

V: TRBV5-6
D: TRBD1
J: TRBJ2-6
size: -
DNA: TGTGCCAGCAGACCACTGGACAGGGGTAGCTCTGGGGCCAACGTCCTGACTTTC
CDR3: CASRPLDRGSSGANVLTF

V: TRBV5-1
D: -
J: TRBJ1-2
size: -
DNA: TGCGCCAGCAGGGTAGCAGTGGGACATAACTATGGCTACACCTTC
CDR3: CASRVAVGHNYGYTF

V: TRBV11-1
D: TRBD1
J: TRBJ2-3
size: -
DNA: TGTGCCAGCAGCGCGGGACAGGGGGCTACAGATACGCAGTATTTT
CDR3: CASSAGQGATDTQYF

V: TRBV4-1
D: -
J: TRBJ1-2
size: -
DNA: TGCGCCAGCAGCCAAGATCAAACGGTTAACTATGGCTACACCTTC
CDR3: CASSQDQTVNYGYTF

V: TRBV18
D: TRBD2
J: TRBJ2-6
size: -
DNA: TGTGCCAGCTCACCAGTCACTAGCGCTGGGGCCAACGTCCTGACTTTC
CDR3: CASSPVTSAGANVLTF

V: TRBV4-3
D: -
J: TRBJ2-2
size: -
DNA: TGCGCCAGCAGCCGAGGCTTGTTAGGGGAGCTGTTTTTT
CDR3: CASSRGLLGELFF

V: TRBV6-5
D: -
J: TRBJ1-5
size: -
DNA: TGTGCCAGCAGTTACTCGGGCGCAAATCAGCCCCAGCATTTT
CDR3: CASSYSGANQPQHF

V: TRBV11-1
D: -
J: TRBJ1-3
size: -
DNA: TGTGCCAGCAGCTTAGCAGGGGCGCGCGGAAACACCATATATTTT
CDR3: CASSLAGARGNTIYF

V: TRBV6-2/TRBV6-3
D: -
J: TRBJ2-3
size: -
DNA: TGTGCCAGCAGTTTCTTAACTAGCACAGATACGCAGTATTTT
CDR3: CASSFLTSTDTQYF

V: TRBV12-5
D: TRBD2
J: TRBJ2-3
size: -
DNA: TGTGCTAGTGGTTCCAAGCGGGGACGCACAGATACGCAGTATTTT
CDR3: CASGSKRGRTDTQYF

V: TRBV7-2
D: TRBD1
J: TRBJ1-2
size: -
DNA: TGTGCCAGCAGCACGCCTGACAGGGGAATAGGATATAACTATGGCTACACCTTC
CDR3: CASSTPDRGIGYNYGYTF

V: TRBV2
D: -
J: TRBJ1-1
size: -
DNA: TGTGCCATAGTTCAGGGGTACACTGAAGCTTTCTTT
CDR3: CAIVQGYTEAFF

V: TRBV7-3
D: TRBD2
J: TRBJ2-3
size: -
DNA: TGTGCCAGCAGCTTATCGAGTATTGGGACTAGCAGGGATACGCAGTATTTT
CDR3: CASSLSSIGTSRDTQYF

V: TRBV3-1/TRBV3-2
D: -
J: TRBJ2-5
size: -
DNA: TGTGCCAGCAGCCCAGGGGGGCGGCAAGAGACCCAGTACTTC
CDR3: CASSPGGRQETQYF

V: TRBV3-1/TRBV3-2
D: -
J: TRBJ1-1
size: -
DNA: TGTGCCAGCAGGTTGCAGGGAAACACTGAAGCTTTCTTT
CDR3: CASRLQGNTEAFF

V: TRBV20-1
D: TRBD1
J: TRBJ1-1
size: once
DNA: TGCAGTGGGACAGGGGGAACTGAAGCTTTCTTT
CDR3: CSGTGGTEAFF

V: TRBV27
D: -
J: TRBJ1-5
size: -
DNA: TGTGCCAGCAGTACCGAGACAGGTAATTGGCCCCAGCATTTT
CDR3: CASSTETGNWPQHF

V: TRBV15
D: -
J: TRBJ1-5
size: -
DNA: TGTGCCACCTCGGGGGGGCCCAATCAGCCCCAGCATTTT
CDR3: CATSGGPNQPQHF

V: TRBV10-3
D: TRBD1
J: TRBJ1-1
size: -
DNA: TGTGCCATCAGTGAAGACAGGGGCACTGAAGCTTTCTTT
CDR3: CAISEDRGTEAFF

V: TRBV11-3
D: TRBD1
J: TRBJ2-7
size: -
DNA: TGTGCCAGCAGCTCCAGACAGGGCTATGGCGAGCAGTACTTC
CDR3: CASSSRQGYGEQYF

V: TRBV6-2/TRBV6-3
D: TRBD1
J: TRBJ1-2
size: -
DNA: TGTGCCAGCAGTTACCTCGGGACAGAACGGATCGGCTACACCTTC
CDR3: CASSYLGTERIGYTF

V: TRBV27
D: -
J: TRBJ1-6
size: -
DNA: TGTGCCACCCAAGGGAGCTCCTATAATTCACCCCTCCACTTT
CDR3: CATQGSSYNSPLHF

V: TRBV19
D: TRBD1
J: TRBJ1-1
size: -
DNA: TGTGCCACCGGGACAGGGGGCACTGAAGCTTTCTTT
CDR3: CATGTGGTEAFF

V: TRBV6-2/TRBV6-3
D: -
J: TRBJ1-5
size: few
DNA: TGTGCCAGCAGTTACTCCCGGGGCAATCAGCCCCAGCATTTT
CDR3: CASSYSRGNQPQHF

V: TRBV6-6
D: -
J: TRBJ2-4
size: -
DNA: TGTGCCAGCAGCGGGAACATTCAGTACTTC
CDR3: CASSGNIQYF